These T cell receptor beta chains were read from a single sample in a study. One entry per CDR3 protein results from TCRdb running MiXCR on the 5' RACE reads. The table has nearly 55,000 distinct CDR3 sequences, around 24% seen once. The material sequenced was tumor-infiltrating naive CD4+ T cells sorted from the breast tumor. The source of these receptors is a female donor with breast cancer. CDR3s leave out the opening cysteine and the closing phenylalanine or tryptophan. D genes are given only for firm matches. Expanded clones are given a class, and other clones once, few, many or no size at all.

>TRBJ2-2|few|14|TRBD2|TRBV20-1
SARASGVSNTGELF
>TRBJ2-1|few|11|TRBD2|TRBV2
ASSREVRNEQF
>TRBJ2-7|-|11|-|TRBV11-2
ASRQSGEGEQY
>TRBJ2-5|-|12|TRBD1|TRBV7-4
ASSSGTAQETPY
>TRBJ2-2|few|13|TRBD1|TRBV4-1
ASSQGAGGSGELF
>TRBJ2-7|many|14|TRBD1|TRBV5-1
ASSPGWDRGGYEQY
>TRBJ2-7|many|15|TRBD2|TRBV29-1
SVEAGDTIAGNYEQY
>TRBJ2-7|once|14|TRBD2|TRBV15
VTSRGSGGAGNEQY
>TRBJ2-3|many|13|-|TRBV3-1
ASSQGITRVATQY
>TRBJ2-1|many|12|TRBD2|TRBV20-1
SAITLAGNNEQF
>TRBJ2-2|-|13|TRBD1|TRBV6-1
ASTADRVDTGELF
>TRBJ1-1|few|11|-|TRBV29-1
SVEGAFNTEAF
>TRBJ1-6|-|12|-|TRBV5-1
ASSLAAADSPLH
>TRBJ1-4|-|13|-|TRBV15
ATSRDLQTNEKLF
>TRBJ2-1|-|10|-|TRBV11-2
ASSLEVAEQF
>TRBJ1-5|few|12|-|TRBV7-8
ASSPGGPYQPQH
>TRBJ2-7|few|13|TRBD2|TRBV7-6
ASSLSSSGSGEQY